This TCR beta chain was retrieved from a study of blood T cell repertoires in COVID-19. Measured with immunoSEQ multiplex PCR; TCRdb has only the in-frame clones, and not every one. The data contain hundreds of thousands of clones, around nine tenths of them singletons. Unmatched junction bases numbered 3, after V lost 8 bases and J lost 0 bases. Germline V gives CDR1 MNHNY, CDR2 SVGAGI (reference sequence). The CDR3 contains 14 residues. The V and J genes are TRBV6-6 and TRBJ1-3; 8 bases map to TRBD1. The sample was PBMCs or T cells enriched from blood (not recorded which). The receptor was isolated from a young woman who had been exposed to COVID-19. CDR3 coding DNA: TGTGCCAGCGGGACAGGACACTCTGGAAACACCATATATTTT. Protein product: CASGTGHSGNTIYF.